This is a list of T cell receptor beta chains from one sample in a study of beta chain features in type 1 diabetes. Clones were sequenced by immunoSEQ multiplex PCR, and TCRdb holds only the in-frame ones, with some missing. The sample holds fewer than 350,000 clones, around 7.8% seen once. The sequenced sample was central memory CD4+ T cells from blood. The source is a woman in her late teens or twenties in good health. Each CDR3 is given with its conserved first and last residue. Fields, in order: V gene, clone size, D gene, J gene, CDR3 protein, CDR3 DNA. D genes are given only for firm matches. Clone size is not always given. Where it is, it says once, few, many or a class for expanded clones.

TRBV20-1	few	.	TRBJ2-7	CSASNGYEQYF	TGCAGTGCTAGTAACGGGTACGAGCAGTACTTC
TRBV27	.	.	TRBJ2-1	CASSLSVLEWSEQFF	TGTGCCAGCAGTTTATCGGTCCTAGAATGGAGTGAGCAGTTCTTC
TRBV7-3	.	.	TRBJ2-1	CASSLNPLWVYNEQFF	TGTGCCAGCAGCTTAAATCCTTTATGGGTTTACAATGAGCAGTTCTTC
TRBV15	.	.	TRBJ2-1	CATSRDEGGYSFGANEQFF	TGTGCCACCAGCAGAGACGAGGGCGGCTATTCCTTCGGGGCCAATGAGCAGTTCTTC
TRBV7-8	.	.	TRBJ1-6	CASSRDRSNSPLHF	TGTGCCAGCAGCCGCGACAGGAGCAATTCACCCCTCCACTTT
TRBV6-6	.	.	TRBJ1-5	CASSYSKEGQPQHF	TGTGCCAGCAGTTACTCGAAAGAAGGGCAGCCCCAGCATTTT
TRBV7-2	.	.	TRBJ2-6	CASGSRRGGANVLTF	TGTGCCAGCGGCTCACGACGGGGTGGGGCCAACGTCCTGACTTTC
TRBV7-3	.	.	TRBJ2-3	CASSPGPGVRTDTQYF	TGTGCCAGCAGCCCCGGACCAGGGGTGAGGACAGATACGCAGTATTTT
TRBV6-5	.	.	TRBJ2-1	CASSYSTQAAYNEQFF	TGTGCCAGCAGTTACTCGACACAGGCCGCTTACAATGAGCAGTTCTTC
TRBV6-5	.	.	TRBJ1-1	CASSLTRVGEAFF	TGTGCCAGCAGTTTGACAAGGGTGGGTGAAGCTTTCTTT
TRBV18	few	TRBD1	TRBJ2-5	CASSPGQAETQYF	TGTGCCAGCTCACCCGGACAGGCAGAGACCCAGTACTTC
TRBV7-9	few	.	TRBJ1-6	CASSFDGTANSPLHF	TGTGCCAGCAGCTTTGACGGCACAGCAAATTCACCCCTCCACTTT
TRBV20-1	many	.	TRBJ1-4	CSSKVREKLFF	TGCAGTTCGAAGGTGCGAGAAAAACTGTTTTTT
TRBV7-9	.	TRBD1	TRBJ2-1	CASSTGQGVGFF	TGTGCCAGCAGCACCGGACAGGGCGTAGGGTTCTTC
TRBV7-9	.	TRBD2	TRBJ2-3	CASSSSASGSF	TGTGCCAGCAGCTCGTCGGCTAGCGGGAGTTTT
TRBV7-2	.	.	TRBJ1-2	CTSSTTAYGYTF	TGTACCAGCAGCACGACAGCCTATGGCTACACCTTC
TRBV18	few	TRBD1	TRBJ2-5	CASSGPGQGRETQYF	TGTGCCAGCTCAGGCCCAGGACAGGGGAGAGAGACCCAGTACTTC
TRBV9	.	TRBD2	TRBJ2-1	CASSVGLAGAYNEQFF	TGTGCCAGCAGCGTAGGACTAGCGGGAGCTTACAATGAGCAGTTCTTC
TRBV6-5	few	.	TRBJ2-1	CASSSSGTPYNEQFF	TGTGCCAGCAGTTCCTCGGGGACACCCTACAATGAGCAGTTCTTC
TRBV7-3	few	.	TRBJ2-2	CASSRREAGELFF	TGTGCCAGCAGCCGTAGGGAGGCCGGGGAGCTGTTTTTT
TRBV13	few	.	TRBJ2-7	CASSLTGNSYEQYF	TGTGCCAGCAGCTTAACAGGGAACTCCTACGAGCAGTACTTC
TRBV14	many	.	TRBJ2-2	CASSQDVSGELFF	TGTGCCAGCAGCCAAGATGTCAGCGGGGAGCTGTTTTTT
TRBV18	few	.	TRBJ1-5	CASSPLPGSNQPQHF	TGTGCCAGCTCACCACTCCCCGGTAGCAATCAGCCCCAGCATTTT
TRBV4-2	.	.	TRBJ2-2	CASSPTGGAKTGELFF	TGTGCCAGCAGCCCCACGGGGGGCGCGAAGACCGGGGAGCTGTTTTTT
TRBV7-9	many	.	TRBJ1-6	CASSSGWGGANSPLHF	TGTGCCAGCAGCTCTGGGTGGGGGGGAGCGAATTCACCCCTCCACTTT
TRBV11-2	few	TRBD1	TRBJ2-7	CASSPTNRQGRPYEQYF	TGTGCCAGCAGCCCTACAAATCGACAGGGACGGCCCTACGAGCAGTACTTC
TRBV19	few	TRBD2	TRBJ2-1	CASSDGTSGRRRTYNEQFF	TGTGCCAGTAGCGATGGGACTAGCGGGAGGCGGCGCACCTACAATGAGCAGTTCTTC
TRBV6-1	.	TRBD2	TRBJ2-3	CASRMRTSGTDTQYF	TGTGCCAGCAGAATGCGGACTAGCGGCACAGATACGCAGTATTTT
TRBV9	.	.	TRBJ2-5	CASSGRWGGDLLETQYF	TGTGCCAGCAGCGGCCGATGGGGAGGTGACCTTCTAGAGACCCAGTACTTC
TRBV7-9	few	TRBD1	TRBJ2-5	CASSPGDRGLQETQYF	TGTGCCAGCAGCCCCGGGGACAGGGGTTTACAAGAGACCCAGTACTTC
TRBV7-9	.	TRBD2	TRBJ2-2	CASSGRANTGELFF	TGTGCCAGTAGCGGGAGGGCGAACACCGGGGAGCTGTTTTTT
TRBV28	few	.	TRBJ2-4	CASSLLGGQNIQYF	TGTGCCAGCAGTTTATTGGGTGGGCAAAACATTCAGTACTTC
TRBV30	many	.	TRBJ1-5	CAWHRDPDQPQHF	TGTGCCTGGCACAGGGATCCGGATCAGCCCCAGCATTTT
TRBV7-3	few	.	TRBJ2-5	CASSQSPSGTQYF	TGTGCCAGCAGCCAGAGCCCTTCAGGGACCCAGTACTTC
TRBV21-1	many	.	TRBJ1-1	CASSKEAFF	TGTGCCAGCAGCAAGGAAGCTTTCTTT
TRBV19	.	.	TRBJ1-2	CASIDPGRRRYGYTF	TGTGCCAGTATTGACCCGGGACGCAGGCGGTATGGCTACACCTTC
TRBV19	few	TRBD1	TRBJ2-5	CASGRQTGGLETQYF	TGTGCCAGTGGAAGACAAACAGGGGGCTTGGAGACCCAGTACTTC
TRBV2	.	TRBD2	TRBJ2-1	CASSEGGLAGFGEQFF	TGTGCCAGCAGTGAGGGGGGACTAGCCGGCTTCGGCGAGCAGTTCTTC
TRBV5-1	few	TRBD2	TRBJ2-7	CASSLVAGTKGQQYF	TGCGCCAGCAGCTTGGTGGCGGGGACTAAGGGGCAGCAGTACTTC
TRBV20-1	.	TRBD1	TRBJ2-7	CSAALSQGTYF	TGCAGCGCAGCCCTCTCACAGGGGACGTACTTC
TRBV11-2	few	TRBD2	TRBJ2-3	CASSSLRGTSVIPTQYF	TGTGCCAGCAGCTCACTTAGAGGGACTAGCGTAATACCGACGCAGTATTTT